Listed below are T cell receptor beta chains from one sample, sequenced in a study of T cell repertoires in cytomegalovirus infection. MiXCR was run by TCRdb on the reads, yielding one entry per CDR3 protein. This table holds 200,000 to 300,000 distinct CDR3 sequences, approximately 6.7% found once. Sequenced: PBMCs. These receptors were taken from a human donor in good health (CMV status not recorded). Some clones in this sample may be carry-over from other donors' samples. Both conserved end residues are part of each CDR3. A D gene is named only where the DNA matches it firmly. A clone size is listed for some rows: how often the clone was seen (once, few, many), or a class if it is expanded.

clone_size j_call d_call v_call cdr3_aa cdr3_nt
many TRBJ1-4 . TRBV14 CASSQEEGSGWWDEKLFF TGTGCCAGCAGCCAAGAAGAGGGTTCAGGTTGGTGGGACGAAAAACTGTTTTTT
many TRBJ1-1 . TRBV18 CASSPPRITGTEAFF TGTGCCAGCTCACCCCCGCGTATCACGGGGACTGAAGCTTTCTTT
many TRBJ2-5 TRBD2 TRBV20-1 CSASGTSGGPQETQYF TGCAGTGCTTCCGGGACTAGCGGGGGGCCCCAAGAGACCCAGTACTTC
many TRBJ2-1 TRBD2 TRBV7-2 CASSFSGVSSYNEQFF TGTGCCAGCAGCTTTAGCGGGGTGAGCTCCTACAATGAGCAGTTCTTC
many TRBJ1-5 . TRBV7-2 CASSQLLINQPQHF TGTGCCAGCAGCCAACTCTTGATCAATCAGCCCCAGCATTTT
many TRBJ1-1 . TRBV28 CASATGALNTEAFF TGTGCCAGCGCTACCGGGGCCCTTAACACTGAAGCTTTCTTT
. TRBJ2-5 . TRBV25-1 CASSEGSGQQTQYF TGTGCCAGCAGTGAGGGGTCAGGACAACAGACCCAGTACTTC
. TRBJ2-1 TRBD1 TRBV6-2/TRBV6-3 CASSPPRQGETSSMADEQFF TGTGCCAGCAGCCCCCCCAGACAGGGGGAGACTAGCTCTATGGCCGATGAGCAGTTCTTC
many TRBJ2-7 . TRBV20-1 CSASRGATSYEQYF TGCAGTGCTAGTAGAGGGGCCACCTCCTACGAGCAGTACTTC
many TRBJ1-2 . TRBV2 CASSLRQARYGYTF TGTGCCAGCAGTCTTAGACAGGCCCGTTATGGCTACACCTTC
many TRBJ2-2 TRBD1 TRBV20-1 CSAKDRVTGELFF TGCAGTGCTAAGGACAGGGTCACCGGGGAGCTGTTTTTT
many TRBJ2-3 . TRBV6-5 CASSYSKLDTQYF TGTGCCAGCAGTTACTCGAAATTAGATACGCAGTATTTT
many TRBJ2-2 TRBD2 TRBV19 CASSIAGAGELFF TGTGCCAGTAGTATTGCGGGGGCCGGGGAGCTGTTTTTT
. TRBJ2-5 . TRBV29-1 CSVLPWTGLSGAETQYF TGCAGCGTCCTCCCCTGGACAGGCTTAAGCGGGGCAGAGACCCAGTACTTC
many TRBJ1-1 TRBD1 TRBV6-6 CASSYLHGTGLMNTEAFF TGTGCCAGCAGTTACCTACACGGGACAGGCCTGATGAACACTGAAGCTTTCTTT
many TRBJ2-3 . TRBV10-1 CASSDRDRSTDTQYF TGCGCCAGCAGTGACCGGGACCGAAGCACAGATACGCAGTATTTT
many TRBJ2-3 . TRBV7-3 CASSLMVADTQYF TGTGCCAGCAGCTTGATGGTAGCAGATACGCAGTATTTT
few TRBJ2-5 . TRBV29-1 CSVLIRETQYF TGCAGCGTTTTGATAAGGGAGACCCAGTACTTC
many TRBJ1-5 . TRBV2 CASSEREAGNQPQHF TGTGCCAGCAGTGAAAGGGAGGCAGGGAATCAGCCCCAGCATTTT
many TRBJ2-2 TRBD2 TRBV6-2/TRBV6-3 CASSYPSGGFNTGELFF TGTGCCAGCAGTTACCCTAGCGGGGGGTTTAACACCGGGGAGCTGTTTTTT
many TRBJ2-7 TRBD2 TRBV7-2 CASSFTSGGANSYEQYF TGTGCCAGCAGCTTCACTAGCGGGGGCGCGAACTCCTACGAGCAGTACTTC
many TRBJ2-5 TRBD1 TRBV2 CASSGKGADQETQYF TGTGCCAGCAGTGGAAAGGGGGCTGATCAAGAGACCCAGTACTTC
few TRBJ2-1 TRBD1 TRBV5-8 CASSFTGQGFGEQFF TGTGCCAGCAGCTTTACGGGACAGGGGTTCGGTGAGCAGTTCTTC
many TRBJ2-7 TRBD1 TRBV7-2 CASSRTGGASYEQYF TGTGCCAGCAGCCGGACAGGGGGCGCCTCCTACGAGCAGTACTTC
many TRBJ2-2 . TRBV7-2 CASRRDTVTGELFF TGTGCCAGCAGACGGGACACCGTCACCGGGGAGCTGTTTTTT
many TRBJ1-3 . TRBV7-2 CASSLGTGNTIYF TGTGCCAGCAGCTTAGGGACTGGAAACACCATATATTTT
many TRBJ2-5 . TRBV20-1 CSARVAGLQETQYF TGCAGTGCTAGAGTTGCAGGCCTCCAAGAGACCCAGTACTTC
many TRBJ2-5 . TRBV28 CASTGQVGETQYF TGTGCCAGCACAGGTCAGGTGGGAGAGACCCAGTACTTC
many TRBJ2-3 TRBD1 TRBV29-1 CSVEGQGSADTQYF TGCAGCGTTGAGGGACAGGGTAGTGCAGATACGCAGTATTTT
many TRBJ2-1 . TRBV29-1 CSVESDRTNEQFF TGCAGCGTTGAATCGGACCGTACTAATGAGCAGTTCTTC
many TRBJ1-1 . TRBV28 CASSYPGVSEAEAFF TGTGCCAGCAGTTATCCGGGGGTAAGTGAAGCTGAAGCTTTCTTT
few TRBJ2-1 . TRBV20-1 CSAEITEIGEQFF TGCAGTGCTGAGATAACCGAGATCGGGGAGCAGTTCTTC
many TRBJ2-7 TRBD2 TRBV20-1 CSARAPLGTSGDSSYEQYF TGCAGTGCTAGAGCCCCTTTAGGGACTAGCGGGGACTCCTCCTACGAGCAGTACTTC
many TRBJ2-2 TRBD1 TRBV24-1 CATSDPGQQHTGELFF TGTGCCACCAGTGACCCGGGACAGCAGCACACCGGGGAGCTGTTTTTT
many TRBJ2-4 TRBD1 TRBV11-2 CASSLVQTGQRTF TGTGCCAGCAGCTTAGTTCAGACGGGACAGCGAACCTTC
. TRBJ1-2 . TRBV20-1 CSASLLGTTAGGYTF TGCAGTGCTAGCCTCCTCGGGACAACAGCCGGTGGCTACACCTTC
many TRBJ2-3 . TRBV6-2/TRBV6-3 CASSLQGADTQYF TGTGCCAGCAGTCTCCAGGGCGCAGATACGCAGTATTTT
many TRBJ1-6 TRBD1 TRBV7-2 CASSKDRGDSPLHF TGTGCCAGCAGCAAGGACAGGGGGGATTCACCCCTCCACTTT
many TRBJ2-5 . TRBV5-6 CASSFDAVETQYF TGTGCCAGCAGCTTTGACGCGGTGGAGACCCAGTACTTC
many TRBJ1-1 TRBD1 TRBV4-3 CASSQRTGGGEAFF TGCGCCAGCAGCCAACGAACAGGGGGAGGTGAAGCTTTCTTT
many TRBJ1-5 . TRBV7-9 CASSLSTGRTTDSNQPQHF TGTGCCAGCAGCTTATCAACGGGACGGACAACTGATAGCAATCAGCCCCAGCATTTT
many TRBJ2-3 TRBD1 TRBV18 CASSRVGTGPTDTQYF TGTGCCAGCTCACGCGTAGGGACAGGGCCCACAGATACGCAGTATTTT
many TRBJ1-6 TRBD1 TRBV7-2 CASSQGQGYSPLHF TGTGCCAGCAGCCAGGGACAGGGATATTCACCCCTCCACTTT
many TRBJ1-1 . TRBV7-2 CASSMTVTEAFF TGTGCCAGCAGCATGACAGTAACTGAAGCTTTCTTT
many TRBJ1-5 . TRBV27 CASSSPGLRPPYSNQPQHF TGTGCCAGCAGTTCTCCGGGTCTACGACCCCCATATAGCAATCAGCCCCAGCATTTT
many TRBJ2-1 TRBD2 TRBV7-2 CASSVLAGFSYNEQFF TGTGCCAGCAGTGTCCTAGCGGGGTTCTCCTACAATGAGCAGTTCTTC
many TRBJ1-5 TRBD1 TRBV29-1 CSAAGQGNQPQHF TGCAGCGCCGCCGGACAGGGTAATCAGCCCCAGCATTTT
many TRBJ1-1 . TRBV6-2/TRBV6-3 CASRGTMNTEAFF TGTGCCAGCAGAGGGACAATGAACACTGAAGCTTTCTTT